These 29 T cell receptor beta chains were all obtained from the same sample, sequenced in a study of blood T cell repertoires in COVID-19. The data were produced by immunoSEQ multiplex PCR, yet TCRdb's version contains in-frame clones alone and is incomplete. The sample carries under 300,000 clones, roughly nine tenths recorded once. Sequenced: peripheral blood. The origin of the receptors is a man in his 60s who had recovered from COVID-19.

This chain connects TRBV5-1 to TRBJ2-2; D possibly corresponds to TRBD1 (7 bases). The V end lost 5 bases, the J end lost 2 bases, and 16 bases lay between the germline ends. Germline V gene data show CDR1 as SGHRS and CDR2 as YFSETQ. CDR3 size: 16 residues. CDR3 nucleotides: TGCGCCAGCAGAGGGCGGGACAGAAAAAACACCGGGGAGCTGTTTTTT. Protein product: CASRGRDRKNTGELFF.

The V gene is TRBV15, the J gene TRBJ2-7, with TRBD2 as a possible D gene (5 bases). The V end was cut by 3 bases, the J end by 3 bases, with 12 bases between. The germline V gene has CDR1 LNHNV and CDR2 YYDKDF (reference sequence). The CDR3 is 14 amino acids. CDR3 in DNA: TGTGCCACCAGCAGGAGTAGGGAGATCTACGAGCAGTACTTC. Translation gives CATSRSREIYEQYF.

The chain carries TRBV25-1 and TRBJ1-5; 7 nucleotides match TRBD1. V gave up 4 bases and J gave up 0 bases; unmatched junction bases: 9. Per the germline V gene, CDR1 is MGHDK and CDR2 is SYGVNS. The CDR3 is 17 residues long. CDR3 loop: CASSGAGTDVSNQPQHF. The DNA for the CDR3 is TGTGCCAGCAGTGGGGCTGGGACAGACGTTAGCAATCAGCCCCAGCATTTT.

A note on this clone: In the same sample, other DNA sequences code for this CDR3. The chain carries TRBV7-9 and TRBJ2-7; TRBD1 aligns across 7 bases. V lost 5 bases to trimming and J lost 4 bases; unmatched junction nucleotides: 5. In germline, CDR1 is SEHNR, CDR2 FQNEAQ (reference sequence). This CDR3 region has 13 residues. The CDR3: CASSLTGTYEQYF. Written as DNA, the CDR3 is TGTGCCAGCAGCCTGACAGGGACGTACGAGCAGTACTTC.

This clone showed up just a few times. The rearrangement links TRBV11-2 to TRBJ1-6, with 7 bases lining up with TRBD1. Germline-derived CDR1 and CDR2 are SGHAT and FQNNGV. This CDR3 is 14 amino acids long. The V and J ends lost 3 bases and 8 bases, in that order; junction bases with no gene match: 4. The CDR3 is CASSFRDSDSPLHF. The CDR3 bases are TGTGCCAGCAGCTTCCGGGACAGTGATTCACCCCTCCACTTT.

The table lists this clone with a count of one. The CDR3 bases are TGCGCCAGCAGCGTGGAGGGGTCTTACAATGAGCAGTTCTTC. It encodes CASSVEGSYNEQFF. The rearrangement links TRBV5-1 to TRBJ2-1; a weak D match, TRBD2 (6 bases). V was trimmed by 4 bases and J by 4 bases, leaving 12 bases between them. The CDR3 totals 14 residues. Germline V CDR1 and CDR2: SGHRS, YFSETQ.

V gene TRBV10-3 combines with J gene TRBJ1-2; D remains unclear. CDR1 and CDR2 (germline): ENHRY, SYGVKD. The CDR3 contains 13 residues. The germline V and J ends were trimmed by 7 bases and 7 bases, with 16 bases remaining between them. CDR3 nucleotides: TGTGCCATCATGGCTTCCCCGGAGGGTGGCTACACCTTC. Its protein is CAIMASPEGGYTF.

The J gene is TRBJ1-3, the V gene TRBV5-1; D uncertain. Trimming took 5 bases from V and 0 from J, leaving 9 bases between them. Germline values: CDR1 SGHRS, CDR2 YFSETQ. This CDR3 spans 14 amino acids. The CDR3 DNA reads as TGCGCCAGCAGAACACTACCCTCTGGAAACACCATATATTTT. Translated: CASRTLPSGNTIYF.

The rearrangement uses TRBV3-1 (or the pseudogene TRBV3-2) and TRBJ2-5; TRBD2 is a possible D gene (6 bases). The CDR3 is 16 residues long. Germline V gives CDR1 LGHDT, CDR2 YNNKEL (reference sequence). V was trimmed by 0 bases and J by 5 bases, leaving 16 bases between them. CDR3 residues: CASSQDAGRLGETQYF. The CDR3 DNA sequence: TGTGCCAGCAGCCAAGATGCGGGGCGGTTGGGGGAGACCCAGTACTTC.

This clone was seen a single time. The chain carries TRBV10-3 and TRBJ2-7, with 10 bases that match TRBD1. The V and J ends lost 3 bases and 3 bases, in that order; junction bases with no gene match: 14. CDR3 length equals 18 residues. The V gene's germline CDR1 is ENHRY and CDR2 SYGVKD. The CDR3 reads CAISDPLRRQGAVYEQYF. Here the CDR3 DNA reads TGTGCCATCAGTGACCCGCTGCGGAGACAGGGGGCAGTCTACGAGCAGTACTTC.

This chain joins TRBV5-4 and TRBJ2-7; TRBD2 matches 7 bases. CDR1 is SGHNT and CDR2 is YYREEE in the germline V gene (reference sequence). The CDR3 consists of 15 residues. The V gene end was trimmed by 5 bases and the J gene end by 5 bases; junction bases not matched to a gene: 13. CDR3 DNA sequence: TGTGCCAGCAGGCCAGAACCGGGGGGTAGGCACGAGCAGTACGTC. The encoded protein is CASRPEPGGRHEQYV.

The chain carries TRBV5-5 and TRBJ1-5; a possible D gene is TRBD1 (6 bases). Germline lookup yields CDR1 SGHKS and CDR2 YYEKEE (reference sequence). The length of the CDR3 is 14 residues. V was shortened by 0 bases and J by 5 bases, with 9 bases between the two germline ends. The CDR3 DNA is TGTGCCAGCAGCTTGGGGGGGGGCCATCAGCCCCAGCATTTT. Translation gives CASSLGGGHQPQHF.

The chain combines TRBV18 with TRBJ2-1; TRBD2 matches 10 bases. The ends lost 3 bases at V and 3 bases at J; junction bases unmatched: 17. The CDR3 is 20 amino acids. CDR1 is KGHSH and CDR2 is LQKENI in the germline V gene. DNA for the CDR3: TGTGCCAGCTCACCGTACGGGACTAGCGAACCGAAAACGAACTACAATGAGCAGTTCTTC. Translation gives CASSPYGTSEPKTNYNEQFF.

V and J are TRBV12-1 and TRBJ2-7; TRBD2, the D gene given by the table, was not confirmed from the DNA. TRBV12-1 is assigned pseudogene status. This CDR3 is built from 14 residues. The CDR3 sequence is CASSFVDSSYEQYV. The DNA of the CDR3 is TGTGCCAGCAGCTTTGTAGATAGCTCCTACGAGCAGTACGTC.

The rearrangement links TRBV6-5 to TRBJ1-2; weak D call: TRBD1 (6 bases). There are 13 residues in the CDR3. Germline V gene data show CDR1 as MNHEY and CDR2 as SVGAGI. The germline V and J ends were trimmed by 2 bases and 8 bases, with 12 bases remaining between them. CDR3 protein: CASSYNTGYGYTF. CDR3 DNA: TGTGCCAGCAGTTACAATACAGGGTACGGCTACACCTTC.

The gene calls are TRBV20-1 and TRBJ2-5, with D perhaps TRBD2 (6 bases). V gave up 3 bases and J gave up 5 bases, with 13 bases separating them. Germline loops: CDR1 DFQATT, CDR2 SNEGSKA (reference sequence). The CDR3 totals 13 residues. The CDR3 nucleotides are TGCAGTGCTAGTCCGGGGGTTGGGGAGACCCAGTACTTC. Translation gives CSASPGVGETQYF.

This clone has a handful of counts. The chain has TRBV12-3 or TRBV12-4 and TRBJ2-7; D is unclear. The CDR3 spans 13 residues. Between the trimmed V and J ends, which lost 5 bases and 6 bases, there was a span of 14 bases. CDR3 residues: CASSVTSASEQYV. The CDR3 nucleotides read TGTGCCAGCAGTGTCACCTCAGCGAGCGAGCAGTACGTC.

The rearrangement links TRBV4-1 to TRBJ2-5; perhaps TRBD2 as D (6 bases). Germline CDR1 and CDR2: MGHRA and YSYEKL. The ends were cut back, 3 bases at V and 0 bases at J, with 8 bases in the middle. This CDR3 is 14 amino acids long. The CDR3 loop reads CASSQIADQETQYF. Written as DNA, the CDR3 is TGCGCCAGCAGCCAGATAGCGGACCAAGAGACCCAGTACTTC.

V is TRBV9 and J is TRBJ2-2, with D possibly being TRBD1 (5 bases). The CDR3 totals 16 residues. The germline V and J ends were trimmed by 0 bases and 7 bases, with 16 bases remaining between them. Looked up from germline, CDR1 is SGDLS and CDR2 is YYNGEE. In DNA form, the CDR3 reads TGTGCCAGCAGCGTAGCTGGGGCAGGGTTGATCGGGGAGCTGTTTTTT. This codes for CASSVAGAGLIGELFF.

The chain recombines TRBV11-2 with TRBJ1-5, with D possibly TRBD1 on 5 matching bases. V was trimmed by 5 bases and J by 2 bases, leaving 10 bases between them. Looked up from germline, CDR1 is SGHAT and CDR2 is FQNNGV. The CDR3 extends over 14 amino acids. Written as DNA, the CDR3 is TGTGCCAGCAGCCCCTTAGGGGGCAATCAGCCCCAGCATTTT. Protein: CASSPLGGNQPQHF.

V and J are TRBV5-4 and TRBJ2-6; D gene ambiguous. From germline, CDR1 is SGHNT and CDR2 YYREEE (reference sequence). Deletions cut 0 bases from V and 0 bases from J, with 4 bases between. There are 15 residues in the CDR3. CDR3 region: CASSLVLSGANVLTF. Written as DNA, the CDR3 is TGTGCCAGCAGCTTGGTACTCTCTGGGGCCAACGTCCTGACTTTC.

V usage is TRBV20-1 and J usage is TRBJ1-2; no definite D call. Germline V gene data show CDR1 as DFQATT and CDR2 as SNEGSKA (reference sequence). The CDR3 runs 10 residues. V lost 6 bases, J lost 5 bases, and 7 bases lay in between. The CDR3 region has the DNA TGCAGTGCCCCGTATTATGGCTACACCTTC. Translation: CSAPYYGYTF.

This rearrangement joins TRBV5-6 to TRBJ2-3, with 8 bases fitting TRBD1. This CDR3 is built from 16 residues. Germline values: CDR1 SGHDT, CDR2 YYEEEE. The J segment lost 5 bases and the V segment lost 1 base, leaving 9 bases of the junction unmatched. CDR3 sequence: CASSLTQGAVGDTQYF. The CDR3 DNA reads TGTGCCAGCAGCTTGACCCAGGGGGCGGTGGGAGATACGCAGTATTTT.

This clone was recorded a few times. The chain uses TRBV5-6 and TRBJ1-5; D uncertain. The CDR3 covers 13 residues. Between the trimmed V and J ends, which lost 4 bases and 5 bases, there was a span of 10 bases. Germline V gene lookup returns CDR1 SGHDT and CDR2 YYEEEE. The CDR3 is CASSRRRYQPQHF. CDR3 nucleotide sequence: TGTGCCAGCAGCCGTCGGAGGTATCAGCCCCAGCATTTT. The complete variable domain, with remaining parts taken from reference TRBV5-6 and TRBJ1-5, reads DAGVTQSPTHLIKTRGQQVTLRCSPKSGHDTVSWYQQALGQGPQFIFQYYEEEERQRGNFPDRFSGHQFPNYSSELNVNALLLGDSALYLCASSRRRYQPQHFGDGTRLSIL.

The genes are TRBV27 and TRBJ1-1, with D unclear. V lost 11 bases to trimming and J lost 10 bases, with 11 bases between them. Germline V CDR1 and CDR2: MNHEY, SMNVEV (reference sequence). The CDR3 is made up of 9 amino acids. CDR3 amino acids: CAAGGRAFF. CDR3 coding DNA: TGTGCCGCTGGAGGGAGAGCTTTCTTT.

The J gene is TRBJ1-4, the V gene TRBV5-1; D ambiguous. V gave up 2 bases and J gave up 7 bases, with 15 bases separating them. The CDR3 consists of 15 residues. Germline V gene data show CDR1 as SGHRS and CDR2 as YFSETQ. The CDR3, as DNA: TGCGCCAGCAGCTTTTTAGTGGGAGGAAGTGAAAAACTGTTTTTT. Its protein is CASSFLVGGSEKLFF.

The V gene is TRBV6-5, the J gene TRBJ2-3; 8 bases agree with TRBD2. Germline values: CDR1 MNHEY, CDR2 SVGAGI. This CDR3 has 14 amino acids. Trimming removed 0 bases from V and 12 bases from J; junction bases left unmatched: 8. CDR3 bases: TGTGCCAGCAGTTACTCGAACCAGCGGGGGCTCCAGTATTTT. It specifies CASSYSNQRGLQYF.

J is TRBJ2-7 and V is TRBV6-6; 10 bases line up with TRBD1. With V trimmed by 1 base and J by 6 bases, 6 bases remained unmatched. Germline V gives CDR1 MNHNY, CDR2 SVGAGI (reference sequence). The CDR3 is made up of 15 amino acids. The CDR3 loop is CASSYFTGQGPEQYF. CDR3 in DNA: TGTGCCAGCAGTTACTTTACGGGACAGGGGCCCGAGCAGTACTTC.

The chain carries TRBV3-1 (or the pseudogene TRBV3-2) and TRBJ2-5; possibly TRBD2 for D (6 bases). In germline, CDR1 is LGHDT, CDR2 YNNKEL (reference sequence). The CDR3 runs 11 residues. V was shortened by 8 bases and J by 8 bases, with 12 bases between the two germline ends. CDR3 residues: CASGDSKTQYF. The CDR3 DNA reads TGTGCCAGCGGGGACTCAAAAACCCAGTACTTC.